Presented here are 20 T cell receptor beta chains from one specimen sequenced in a study of T-cell reconstitution after alpha-beta-depleted transplantation in children. Preparation of the TCRbeta library was carried out with unique molecular identifiers. TCRdb re-derived calls from the PCR reads in MiXCR, one entry per CDR3 protein. The sample includes about 980,000 distinct CDR3 sequences, around 30% of them seen just once. This specimen consisted of PBMCs, mostly from graft donor cells, obtained 360 days after TCRalphabeta/CD19-depleted stem cell transplant. These receptor sequences come from a boy less than two years old who had a stem cell transplant for SCID, so the T cells may come from the graft donor.

This clonotype was counted only a few times. The chain employs TRBV2 and TRBJ2-5; no definite D call. This CDR3 spans 11 amino acids. CDR1 is SNHLY and CDR2 is FYNNEI in the germline V gene. V was shortened by 4 bases and J by 4 bases, with 4 bases between the two germline ends. The CDR3 loop reads CASSGAETQYF. The DNA of the CDR3 is TGTGCCAGCAGTGGAGCAGAGACCCAGTACTTC. Full variable domain (remainder filled in from reference TRBV2 and TRBJ2-5): EPEVTQTPSHQVTQMGQEVILRCVPISNHLYFYWYRQILGQKVEFLVSFYNNEISEKSEIFDDQFSVERPDGSNFTLKIRSTKLEDSAMYFCASSGAETQYFGPGTRLLVL.

This chain connects TRBV20-1 to TRBJ2-7; TRBD1 or TRBD2 may be the D gene (5 bases each). V lost 6 bases, J lost 2 bases, and 26 bases lay in between. The CDR3 extends over 17 amino acids. CDR1 and CDR2 from the germline V gene are DFQATT and SNEGSKA (reference sequence). The DNA of the CDR3 is TGCAGTGCCATAGATTGGGACCGCAACCCGGGCCCCTACGAGCAGTACTTC. This sequence encodes CSAIDWDRNPGPYEQYF.

V and J are TRBV5-1 and TRBJ2-3; either TRBD1 or TRBD2 may fit D (5 bases each). CDR3 length: 15 residues. Germline V CDR1 and CDR2: SGHRS, YFSETQ. V was shortened by 7 bases and J by 0 bases, with 15 bases between the two germline ends. CDR3 residues: CASYRDGSSTDTQYF. In DNA, the CDR3 is TGCGCCAGCTACCGGGACGGGTCTAGCACAGATACGCAGTATTTT.

This rearrangement joins TRBV6-1 to TRBJ2-5, with no clear D. Germline CDR1 is MNHNS and CDR2 is SASEGT. CDR3 length equals 14 residues. V lost 5 bases and J 5 bases, leaving 15 bases between the germline ends. This CDR3 is CASSPNLGRETQYF. The CDR3 DNA sequence: TGTGCCAGCAGTCCGAACCTGGGCCGGGAGACCCAGTACTTC.

This clonotype has just a few counts. This sequence joins TRBV7-9 and TRBJ2-3; possibly TRBD1 for D (6 bases). Germline CDR1 SEHNR, CDR2 FQNEAQ (reference sequence). V lost 3 bases, J lost 1 base, and 8 bases lay in between. This CDR3 is built from 14 residues. This CDR3 is CASSFHRGTDTQYF. Written as DNA, the CDR3 is TGTGCCAGCAGCTTCCACAGGGGCACAGATACGCAGTATTTT.

In this sample, this clonotype turned up many times. This chain connects TRBV28 to TRBJ1-5; D ambiguous. CDR1 and CDR2 from the germline V gene are MDHEN and SYDVKM. This CDR3 is built from 12 residues. The ends were cut back, 0 bases at V and 6 bases at J, with 3 bases in the middle. The CDR3 protein is CASSLWGQPQHF. The DNA of the CDR3 is TGTGCCAGCAGTTTATGGGGTCAGCCCCAGCATTTT.

This rearrangement joins TRBV12-3 or TRBV12-4 to TRBJ1-4, with 7 bases matching TRBD1. This CDR3 contains 14 residues. The V segment lost 9 bases and the J segment 4 bases; nucleotides outside the gene matches: 8. CDR3 sequence (DNA): TGTGCCAGTGGACAGGACAGGCGTAATGAAAAACTGTTTTTT. Translating it yields CASGQDRRNEKLFF.

This clonotype was found a few times. The DNA for the CDR3 is TGTGCCAGCAGTCTGCACGGAGGCGCCTACAATGAGCAGTTCTTC. It codes for CASSLHGGAYNEQFF. The chain uses TRBV25-1 and TRBJ2-1, with D perhaps TRBD2 (5 bases). The CDR3 is 15 residues long. With 5 bases removed from V and 2 bases from J, the gap between germline ends came to 13 bases. CDR1 and CDR2 (germline): MGHDK, SYGVNS.

The chain employs TRBV28 and TRBJ2-7, with a weak D call TRBD2 (6 bases). The CDR3 runs 16 residues. Germline lookup yields CDR1 MDHEN and CDR2 SYDVKM. The V end was cut by 5 bases, the J end by 3 bases, with 20 bases between. CDR3 region: CASSPLEAGGYYEQYF. The CDR3 bases are TGTGCCAGCAGTCCCCTAGAAGCAGGAGGGTACTACGAGCAGTACTTC.

In its sample, this clonotype was seen a few times. The rearrangement uses TRBV7-6 and TRBJ2-2; TRBD1 matches at 9 bases. The CDR3 runs to 16 residues. CDR1 is SGHVS and CDR2 is FNYEAQ in the germline V gene. J gave up 4 bases and V 5 bases, and 8 bases lay outside the gene matches. The CDR3 loop reads CASSARLGQGTGELFF. The CDR3, as DNA: TGTGCCAGCAGCGCGCGCTTGGGACAGGGCACCGGGGAGCTGTTTTTT. The entire variable domain, with the rest obtained from reference TRBV7-6 and TRBJ2-2, is as follows: GAGVSQSPRYKVTKRGQDVALRCDPISGHVSLYWYRQALGQGPEFLTYFNYEAQQDKSGLPNDRFSAERPEGSISTLTIQRTEQRDSAMYRCASSARLGQGTGELFFGEGSRLTVL.

The rearrangement uses TRBV29-1 and TRBJ1-1, with a tentative D call TRBD1 (6 bases). V lost 6 bases and J 1 base, leaving 15 bases between the germline ends. The CDR3 runs to 14 residues. The V gene's germline CDR1 is SQVTM and CDR2 ANQGSEA. The DNA of the CDR3 is TGCAGCGTCCGGACAGCAAGAGAGAACACTGAAGCTTTCTTT. Amino acid sequence: CSVRTARENTEAFF.

This clonotype was seen only a few times. The V call is TRBV6-1, the J call TRBJ1-1, with D possibly TRBD1 on 5 matching bases. CDR1 is MNHNS and CDR2 is SASEGT in the germline V gene. Trimming pared 6 bases from V and 0 bases from J, leaving 11 bases between. The CDR3 extends over 14 amino acids. CDR3 in amino acids: CASSRGRMNTEAFF. CDR3 coding DNA: TGTGCCAGCAGCCGGGGACGGATGAACACTGAAGCTTTCTTT.

V is TRBV5-6 and J is TRBJ1-1, with TRBD1 matching 7 bases. Trimming removed 3 bases from V and 0 bases from J; junction bases left unmatched: 5. This CDR3 region has 15 residues. The germline CDR1 and CDR2 sequences are SGHDT and YYEEEE. For the CDR3, the DNA is TGTGCCAGCAGCTCGTACGACAGGGTGAACACTGAAGCTTTCTTT. Translated: CASSSYDRVNTEAFF.

The genes are TRBV4-2 and TRBJ2-1; 12 bases fit TRBD2. This CDR3 comprises 17 residues. CDR1 is LGHNA and CDR2 is YNFKEQ in the germline V gene. V shed 4 bases and J 3 bases; nucleotides not matched to a gene: 7. The CDR3 sequence: CASSPTSGGTLYNEQFF. The CDR3 region has the DNA TGTGCCAGCAGCCCTACTAGCGGGGGGACCCTCTACAATGAGCAGTTCTTC.

This clonotype was seen a handful of times. The V call is TRBV19, the J call TRBJ2-5; D is perhaps TRBD1 (6 bases). Germline values: CDR1 LNHDA, CDR2 SQIVND (reference sequence). Trimming left V 9 bases short and J 4 bases short, with 15 bases between. The CDR3 is 13 residues long. This CDR3 reads CASRDIALETQYF. For the CDR3, the DNA is TGTGCCAGCCGGGACATAGCATTAGAGACCCAGTACTTC.

The gene calls are TRBV20-1 and TRBJ2-7; D not resolved. V shed 4 bases and J shed 5 bases, with 6 bases lying between them. There are 10 residues in the CDR3. Germline V lookup: CDR1 DFQATT, CDR2 SNEGSKA (reference sequence). The CDR3 region is CSANHHEQYF. CDR3 sequence (DNA): TGCAGTGCTAACCACCACGAGCAGTACTTC.

In its sample, this clonotype was seen a few times. This chain uses TRBV12-3 or TRBV12-4 with TRBJ2-1; tentative D call: TRBD2 (6 bases). V lost 5 bases, J lost 9 bases, and 14 bases lay in between. The CDR3 loop spans 13 amino acids. CDR3 coding DNA: TGTGCCAGCAGTGGGCGCGGGGTTCTTGAGCAGTTCTTC. This codes for CASSGRGVLEQFF.

This clonotype was seen a handful of times. As DNA, the CDR3 is TGCGCCAGCAGCTTGGCCCCGTCTAGCGGCCGTCCCTCCCATGAGCAGTTCTTC. Translating it yields CASSLAPSSGRPSHEQFF. The V call is TRBV5-1, the J call TRBJ2-1; TRBD2 matches at 7 bases. The CDR3 length is 18 residues. V trimming: 0 bases; J trimming: 8 bases; junction bases outside the gene matches: 17. Per germline, CDR1 SGHRS and CDR2 YFSETQ.

J is TRBJ2-2 and V is TRBV4-2; tentatively, D is TRBD1 or TRBD2 (6 bases each). CDR3 length: 16 amino acids. CDR1 is LGHNA and CDR2 is YNFKEQ in the germline V gene. Between the trimmed V and J ends, which lost 0 bases and 11 bases, there was a span of 19 bases. The DNA for the CDR3 is TGTGCCAGCAGCCAAGAAGTCCCGGGGGCCGGGGGCGAGCTGTTTTTT. The encoded protein is CASSQEVPGAGGELFF.

The genes are TRBV7-9 and TRBJ1-1, with D uncertain. Looked up from germline, CDR1 is SEHNR and CDR2 is FQNEAQ (reference sequence). Trimming shortened V by 1 base and J by 4 bases, and 13 bases separated the two germline ends. The CDR3 consists of 15 residues. CDR3 sequence: CASSLGSPWGTEAFF. Written as DNA, the CDR3 is TGTGCCAGCAGCTTAGGGTCCCCTTGGGGCACTGAAGCTTTCTTT.